A selection of T cell receptor beta chains follows, all from one sample in a study of Graves' ophthalmopathy and Graves' hyperthyroidism. TCRdb used MiXCR to reprocess the multiplex PCR reads, holding one entry per CDR3 protein. Counted here are roughly 1.1 million distinct CDR3 sequences, 36% occurring once; the ten biggest clones make up 11%. Sequenced material: peripheral blood or thyroid tissue (not recorded which). Receptors were obtained from an adult man with Graves' hyperthyroidism. CDR3s include the opening cysteine and the closing phenylalanine or tryptophan. The D gene is left open where the match is weak. Expanded clones get a size class; other rows say once, few or many, or leave the size out.

V gene	clone size	D gene	J gene	CDR3 DNA	CDR3 protein
TRBV20-1	few	-	TRBJ2-7	TGCAGTGCTAGAGATTGGCGAGGGGCGGGCTACGAGCAGTACTTC	CSARDWRGAGYEQYF
TRBV29-1	-	-	TRBJ1-5	TGCAGCTTTGGGGATGGGGGTCAGCCCCAGCATTTT	CSFGDGGQPQHF
TRBV28	-	-	TRBJ2-7	TGTGCCAGCAGTTTAAGGGGGGTGGGAACCTACGAGCAGTACTTC	CASSLRGVGTYEQYF
TRBV29-1	-	TRBD2	TRBJ2-5	TGCAGCTTGGGCAGACTAGCGGGGGGGCGGATGCGGGAGACCCAGTACTTC	CSLGRLAGGRMRETQYF
TRBV2	-	-	TRBJ2-7	TGTGCCAGCAGTGTACTGGACAGCGCCCACGAGCAGTACTTC	CASSVLDSAHEQYF
TRBV2	few	-	TRBJ1-2	TGTGCCAGCAGCGACGGGGGGTATTACGGCTACACCTTC	CASSDGGYYGYTF
TRBV7-9	many	-	TRBJ2-7	TGTGCCAGCAGCTCCGTGGTGCGCGAGCAGTACTTC	CASSSVVREQYF
TRBV20-1	many	TRBD1	TRBJ1-2	TGCAGTGCTTGGGGGACAGCTAACTATGGCTACACCTTC	CSAWGTANYGYTF
TRBV19	many	TRBD1	TRBJ1-6	TGTGCCAGTAACCAAAGGGACAGCTATAATTCACCCCTCCACTTT	CASNQRDSYNSPLHF
TRBV11-2	-	-	TRBJ2-7	TGTGCCAGCCAAGATCAGCAGGGGACCTACGAGCAGTACTTC	CASQDQQGTYEQYF
TRBV7-9	many	TRBD1	TRBJ2-5	TGTGCCAGCAGCCCATACGACAGGGGGCGACAAGAGACCCAGTACTTC	CASSPYDRGRQETQYF
TRBV2	-	TRBD1	TRBJ1-1	TGTGCCAGCAGTGAAGGGGGGACAGGGCGGGGGAACACTGAAGCTTTCTTT	CASSEGGTGRGNTEAFF
TRBV29-1	-	-	TRBJ2-5	TGCAGTTCCCCCCCCACACAGACCCAGTACTTC	CSSPPTQTQYF
TRBV7-3	few	TRBD2	TRBJ2-2	TGTGCCAGCAGCTCCCCCGGGGGGGCTGCGGGGGAGCTGTTTTTT	CASSSPGGAAGELFF
TRBV6-1	many	TRBD1	TRBJ1-1	TGTGCCAGCAGTGACGACAGGGTTGAGAACACTGAAGCTTTCTTT	CASSDDRVENTEAFF
TRBV9	many	-	TRBJ1-2	TGTGCCAGCAGCGTAGAAGTCGGGCGGAGTCACTGGGATGGCTACACCTTC	CASSVEVGRSHWDGYTF
TRBV6-5	many	-	TRBJ1-2	TGTGCCAGCAGTTACCCGCGACAGGAAAAAGATGGGTACACCTTC	CASSYPRQEKDGYTF
TRBV27	few	-	TRBJ2-5	TGTGCCAGCAGTTTAATTGGCCCTCGGGAGACCCAGTACTTC	CASSLIGPRETQYF
TRBV15	-	TRBD1	TRBJ2-7	TGTGCCACCAGCAGCCGGGACAGGGTGAGCTCCTACGAGCAGTACTTC	CATSSRDRVSSYEQYF
TRBV5-1	many	-	TRBJ1-2	TGCGCCAGCAGCTTGGCTGGGCCATTCTATGGCTACACCTTC	CASSLAGPFYGYTF
TRBV7-6	-	TRBD2	TRBJ2-5	TGTGCCAGCACCGGGACTAGCGGCCACCAAGAGACCCAGTACTTC	CASTGTSGHQETQYF
TRBV7-2	few	TRBD1	TRBJ2-2	TGTGCCAGCAGCTTCCCCGGACAGGGTGGGAACACCGGGGAGCTGTTTTTT	CASSFPGQGGNTGELFF
TRBV29-1	-	-	TRBJ1-1	TGCAGCGTTGTCCCGACAGTAATATACACTGAAGCTTTCTTT	CSVVPTVIYTEAFF
TRBV7-2	many	-	TRBJ1-1	TGTGCCAGCAGCTTAGCGCTGGGACAATTGAACACTGAAGCTTTCTTT	CASSLALGQLNTEAFF
TRBV6-5	-	-	TRBJ1-6	TGTGCCAGCAGTTTGAGACAGGAAATCTCACCCCTCCACTTT	CASSLRQEISPLHF
TRBV19	many	TRBD1	TRBJ2-7	TGTGCCAGTAGTCAGAAGGGGGCGCAGGCCGGCGAGCAGTACTTC	CASSQKGAQAGEQYF
TRBV24-1	-	-	TRBJ2-7	TGTACCACCAGGGTCTTTGCGAGGCAGTACTTC	CTTRVFARQYF
TRBV10-3	many	-	TRBJ2-7	TGTGCCACGGCCGGGACCGTCGACGAGCAGTACTTC	CATAGTVDEQYF
TRBV7-9	many	-	TRBJ2-2	TGTGCCAGCAGCCTAGACAGAATACCTCGTAACACCGGGGAGCTGTTTTTT	CASSLDRIPRNTGELFF
TRBV6-2/TRBV6-3	few	TRBD1	TRBJ1-1	TGTGCCAGCAGCTCCCGCGGGACAGGACCCTTGGGGACTGAAGCTTTCTTT	CASSSRGTGPLGTEAFF
TRBV19	few	-	TRBJ2-2	TGTGCCAGTAGTATCTGGGGTTCAACCGGGGAGCTGTTTTTT	CASSIWGSTGELFF
TRBV20-1	many	-	TRBJ2-6	TGCAGTGCCGAAGTGGAAAGGCGTTATCGCTCTGGGGCCAACGTCCTGACTTTC	CSAEVERRYRSGANVLTF
TRBV24-1	few	-	TRBJ1-5	TGTGCCACCAGTGGGCCGGGAGGCAGCAATCAGCCCCAGCATTTT	CATSGPGGSNQPQHF
TRBV4-3	-	-	TRBJ2-7	TGCGCCAGCAGCCAAGGGGTTAAGGGCTACGAGCAGCACTTC	CASSQGVKGYEQHF
TRBV20-1	-	TRBD1	TRBJ2-7	TGCAGTGCTACCACGGGACAGGGGTTCTACGAGCAGTACTTC	CSATTGQGFYEQYF
TRBV7-8	-	-	TRBJ2-5	TGTGCCAGCAGCTTACAGAAAGTAGCTCCTGAGACCCAGTACTTC	CASSLQKVAPETQYF
TRBV4-3	many	-	TRBJ1-6	TGCGCCAGCAGCCCTCAAGACGGGGGCACACCCCTCCACTTT	CASSPQDGGTPLHF
TRBV15	-	-	TRBJ1-4	TGTGCCACCAGCAGAATTACCGGGACTAATGAAAAACTGTTTTTT	CATSRITGTNEKLFF
TRBV6-6	many	-	TRBJ1-1	TGTGCCAGCCTGCTAGGACAAAACACTGAAGCTTTCTTT	CASLLGQNTEAFF
TRBV19	-	-	TRBJ1-1	TGTGCCAGTAGTTCAATGACCGTAAGGGCTTTCTTT	CASSSMTVRAFF
TRBV7-3	many	TRBD1	TRBJ1-6	TGTGCCAGCAGTTTTGGACAGGGGAATTCACCCCTCCACTTT	CASSFGQGNSPLHF
TRBV19	many	-	TRBJ2-5	TGTGCCAGCAGTGAACGGTCGCAAGAGACCCAGTACTTC	CASSERSQETQYF
TRBV11-2	many	-	TRBJ2-5	TGTGCCAGCAGCCGCAGCAGGTTTCGGGGAGAGACCCAGTACTTC	CASSRSRFRGETQYF
TRBV20-1	-	TRBD1	TRBJ2-2	TGCAGTGCTATTAGGACAGGGGACACCGGGGAGCTGTTTTTT	CSAIRTGDTGELFF
TRBV6-5	many	-	TRBJ2-2	TGTGCCAGCAGTTACGGTGTCACCGGGGAGCTGTTTTTT	CASSYGVTGELFF
TRBV12-3/TRBV12-4	few	-	TRBJ2-7	TGTGCCAGCAGCGGGACGCCTCCCTACGAGCAGTACTTC	CASSGTPPYEQYF
TRBV29-1	-	TRBD1	TRBJ2-7	TGCAGCGTGTCCGGGACAGGGCGCGGCGAGCAGTACTTC	CSVSGTGRGEQYF
TRBV2	-	-	TRBJ2-7	TGTGCCAGCAGAGCCGACATCCCCTACGAGCAGTACTTC	CASRADIPYEQYF
TRBV25-1	-	TRBD1	TRBJ1-2	TGTGCCAGCAGTGAGTGGACAGGTGATGGCTACACCTTC	CASSEWTGDGYTF
TRBV7-8	-	-	TRBJ1-5	TGTGCCAGCAGCTTACGGCCGGGGGCCGGCAGTCAGCCCCAGCACTTT	CASSLRPGAGSQPQHF
TRBV29-1	-	-	TRBJ2-7	TGCAGCGCCAGCAGGGCGGGGGCGAGCTCCTACGAGCAGTACTTC	CSASRAGASSYEQYF
TRBV10-3	few	-	TRBJ1-5	TGTGCCATCAGTGAGTCGTCAATCGGCAATCAGCCCCAGCATTTT	CAISESSIGNQPQHF
TRBV20-1	many	-	TRBJ2-5	TGCAGTGCTCTTTCCAGGGCGCAGGAGACCCAGTACTTC	CSALSRAQETQYF